This T cell receptor (beta chain) was sequenced for a study of blood T cell repertoires in COVID-19. Across about two dozen US areas, participants ranged in age from about 18 to 100 years. Data came from immunoSEQ multiplex PCR; TCRdb stores just in-frame clones and leaves some out. The sample lists roughly 330,000 clones, around 87% occurring once. This sequence originates from a woman aged 25 to 39 who had recovered from COVID-19. Specimen: PBMCs or T cells enriched from blood (not recorded which).

The CDR3 is CASSDWQGTSQYF. The CDR3 nucleotides read TGTGCCAGCAGTGACTGGCAGGGTACCTCGCAGTATTTT. This chain links TRBV6-4 with TRBJ2-3; possibly TRBD1 for D (5 bases). The CDR3 spans 13 residues. Trimming removed 1 base from V and 10 bases from J, with 12 bases in between. From germline, CDR1 is MRHNA and CDR2 SNTAGT.